This TCR beta chain appears in the sequencing data of a study of technical replicates of blood from a few donors. This table comes from immunoSEQ multiplex PCR, and its TCRdb copy is limited to in-frame clones, with some not included. The sample shows over 70,000 clones, roughly 96% of them seen only once. In germline, CDR1 is LNHNV, CDR2 YYDKDF (reference sequence). The CDR3 has 17 amino acids. V lost 4 bases, J lost 8 bases, and 24 bases lay in between. The material sequenced was T cells isolated from PBMCs. The receptor comes from a human donor in good health. The chain employs TRBV15 and TRBJ2-1; possible D gene TRBD2, 5 bases. This CDR3 is CATSTRGPTGITHEQFF. Written as DNA, the CDR3 is TGTGCCACCAGCACCCGGGGTCCGACTGGGATCACCCATGAGCAGTTCTTC.